A selection of T cell receptor beta chains follows, all from one sample in a study of Graves' ophthalmopathy and Graves' hyperthyroidism. TCRdb ran MiXCR on the multiplex PCR reads and lists one entry per CDR3 protein. Of about 220,000 distinct CDR3 sequences listed, approximately 21% are singletons. The specimen sequenced was peripheral blood. These TCRs come from a woman aged 45-60 years with Graves' ophthalmopathy. CDR3s leave out the opening cysteine and the closing phenylalanine or tryptophan.

j_call v_call cdr3_aa
TRBJ2-5 TRBV6-5 ASSRGWETQY
TRBJ1-5 TRBV19 ASSMIRSGFNQPQH
TRBJ1-2 TRBV7-9 ASSLSSNYGYT
TRBJ1-2 TRBV12-3/TRBV12-4 ASSWTGNYGYT
TRBJ2-2 TRBV28 ASSSKYRGRSNTGELF
TRBJ2-4 TRBV2 ASGVGNIQY
TRBJ2-3 TRBV6-1 ASSLRGGSTDTQY
TRBJ2-5 TRBV7-8 ASSLGRHETQY
TRBJ2-7 TRBV6-1 ASSLAGSQSAQY
TRBJ1-1 TRBV12-5 ASGLKSGGHTEAF
TRBJ2-7 TRBV6-2/TRBV6-3 ASSYSRGPFEQY
TRBJ1-5 TRBV30 AWSAEGGGARVQPQH
TRBJ2-5 TRBV20-1 SAAIAGAQETQY
TRBJ1-5 TRBV28 ASSTPLGGYQPQH
TRBJ2-6 TRBV24-1 ATSEPGRNGANVLT
TRBJ1-2 TRBV27 ASRSGQNYGYT
TRBJ1-1 TRBV30 AWSQGTDTEAF
TRBJ1-5 TRBV29-1 SAPGTLAGSNQPQH
TRBJ2-4 TRBV12-3/TRBV12-4 ASSYRGNIQY
TRBJ2-7 TRBV20-1 SASAGVSSYEQY
TRBJ2-3 TRBV20-1 SVAGLVGTDTQY
TRBJ1-2 TRBV15 ATSETTTGPNYGYT
TRBJ2-2 TRBV2 ATRASANTGELF
TRBJ1-5 TRBV6-5 ASTRGLGQPQH
TRBJ1-6 TRBV7-2 ASSFYLSYNSPLH
TRBJ1-5 TRBV15 ATRGVTNQPQH
TRBJ2-7 TRBV20-1 SASVASGGYEQY
TRBJ2-5 TRBV20-1 SAGQVDFRETQY
TRBJ1-2 TRBV7-8 ASSLAGGGGYT
TRBJ1-5 TRBV20-1 SARVGTGINQPQH
TRBJ1-5 TRBV6-1 ASSEGYNQPQH
TRBJ1-2 TRBV29-1 SVDRGQDYGYT
TRBJ2-7 TRBV27 ASSLGVGTGAYEQY
TRBJ1-5 TRBV19 ASSMRQGAGDSNQPQH
TRBJ1-3 TRBV19 ASSLTPGSSGNTIY
TRBJ1-5 TRBV4-1 ASSQGGGPQH
TRBJ1-2 TRBV2 ASRDRGASTYGYT
TRBJ1-1 TRBV4-1 ASSRTGLIAEAF
TRBJ1-3 TRBV20-1 SASRTEGNTIY
TRBJ1-2 TRBV11-2 ASSRTDSFYGYT
TRBJ2-7 TRBV30 AWRESAWEQY
TRBJ2-5 TRBV6-1 ASTNSGRGTQY
TRBJ2-2 TRBV20-1 SAQGSASGRSNTGELF
TRBJ2-7 TRBV11-2 ASSSSTSGFPYEQY
TRBJ2-6 TRBV20-1 SASVVSSGANVLT
TRBJ2-5 TRBV6-4 ASSESERQETQY
TRBJ2-2 TRBV5-1 ASSRPGLGKSGELF
TRBJ2-1 TRBV6-2/TRBV6-3 ASTEQF
TRBJ2-2 TRBV6-5 ASSYSTGRTGELF
TRBJ2-3 TRBV20-1 SAEAGLGTDTQY
TRBJ1-1 TRBV5-1 ASSSTGGVAEAF
TRBJ1-6 TRBV5-5 ASSRADGSPLH
TRBJ2-2 TRBV25-1 ASSPGFPGELF
TRBJ2-7 TRBV20-1 SAQRGQGTYEQY
TRBJ2-6 TRBV11-2 ASSLTGGFGAYALT
TRBJ1-1 TRBV20-1 SALGQVDTEAF
TRBJ2-7 TRBV14 ASSQGRERVSEQY
TRBJ2-7 TRBV19 ASSIDILSYEQY
TRBJ2-7 TRBV7-2 ASSYDRAPSYEQY